One and the same sample provided the 12 T cell receptor beta chains below, sequenced in a study of blood T cell repertoires in COVID-19. Generated by immunoSEQ multiplex PCR, the TCRdb table keeps only in-frame clones and is missing some. Among fewer than 25,000 clones, about nine tenths were seen once, and the ten largest hold over 25%. Sequencing was done on a sample of peripheral blood. Every receptor here comes from a human donor with active COVID-19. The donor label of this sample is uncertain.

This chain connects TRBV3-1 (or the pseudogene TRBV3-2) to TRBJ2-3, with D possibly TRBD2 on 6 matching bases. Germline V gives CDR1 LGHDT, CDR2 YNNKEL (reference sequence). This CDR3 region has 16 residues. Trimming pared 4 bases from V and 3 bases from J, leaving 17 bases between. The CDR3 loop reads CASSPLSGRGTDTQYF. CDR3 sequence (DNA): TGTGCCAGCAGCCCTCTTTCCGGGAGAGGGACAGATACGCAGTATTTT.

V usage is TRBV28 and J usage is TRBJ2-7; D call uncertain. The germline gives CDR1 MDHEN, CDR2 SYDVKM. V dropped 2 bases and J dropped 7 bases, with 9 bases sitting between them. This CDR3 spans 12 amino acids. CDR3 region: CASSLQLLEQYF. CDR3 DNA: TGTGCCAGCAGTTTACAGCTACTAGAGCAGTACTTC.

This clone was counted only a few times. This chain connects TRBV5-6 to TRBJ2-7, with TRBD1 as a possible D gene (6 bases). Germline V gene lookup returns CDR1 SGHDT and CDR2 YYEEEE. With 4 bases removed from V and 4 bases from J, the gap between germline ends came to 9 bases. This CDR3 is built from 12 residues. Written as DNA, the CDR3 is TGTGCCAGCAGCCTTAGGGGGTACGAGCAGTACTTC. This translates into CASSLRGYEQYF.

V gene TRBV5-4 combines with J gene TRBJ2-7; 9 bases map to TRBD2. Looked up from germline, CDR1 is SGHNT and CDR2 is YYREEE (reference sequence). V shed 4 bases, J shed 3 bases, and the junction held 8 bases outside the gene matches. The CDR3 has 15 residues. The CDR3 DNA sequence: TGTGCCAGCAGCCCGGGACTAGCTGACAACTACGAGCAGTACTTC. Protein product: CASSPGLADNYEQYF.

The genes are TRBV28 and TRBJ1-1, with D uncertain. The CDR3 contains 11 residues. V was trimmed by 2 bases and J by 7 bases, leaving 5 bases between them. CDR1 and CDR2 from the germline V gene are MDHEN and SYDVKM. Here the CDR3 DNA reads TGTGCCAGCAGTTTACAGGTTGAAGCTTTCTTT. It translates to CASSLQVEAFF.

V gene TRBV12-3 or TRBV12-4 combines with J gene TRBJ2-7; 9 bases fit TRBD2. This CDR3 contains 13 residues. The trim removed 7 bases at V and 5 bases at J, leaving 6 bases unmatched. This CDR3 is CASNTGLADEQYF. Written as DNA, the CDR3 is TGTGCCAGCAACACGGGACTAGCTGACGAGCAGTACTTC.

The CDR3 spells CASSHEVSGPGDPQYF. CDR3 bases: TGCGCCAGCAGCCATGAAGTCTCGGGCCCAGGGGATCCGCAGTATTTT. The gene calls are TRBV4-3 and TRBJ2-3; possible D gene TRBD1, 6 bases. Trimming took off 3 bases at V and 10 bases at J, with 23 bases between the two ends. The CDR3 spans 16 residues. Germline CDR1 is LGHNA and CDR2 is YSLEER.

The chain carries TRBV28 and TRBJ2-5, with 9 bases lining up with TRBD1. This CDR3 contains 15 residues. J gave up 4 bases and V 4 bases, and 7 bases lay outside the gene matches. Germline values: CDR1 MDHEN, CDR2 SYDVKM. The CDR3: CASSSRQGGLETQYF. Here the CDR3 DNA reads TGTGCCAGCAGTTCAAGACAGGGGGGTCTAGAGACCCAGTACTTC.

V usage is TRBV6-1 and J usage is TRBJ1-2, with D possibly being TRBD1 (6 bases). Germline V gives CDR1 MNHNS, CDR2 SASEGT. Trimming removed 0 bases from V and 7 bases from J, with 12 bases in between. The CDR3 is made up of 14 amino acids. This CDR3 is CASSEAAGARGYTF. CDR3 coding DNA: TGTGCCAGCAGTGAAGCGGCAGGGGCTCGTGGCTACACCTTC.

V usage is TRBV7-2 and J usage is TRBJ2-5, with 7 bases identical to TRBD2. This CDR3 is 15 amino acids long. CDR1 is SGHTA, CDR2 FQGNSA, per germline. V was pared by 5 bases and J by 7 bases, with 13 bases of the junction left unmatched. CDR3 region: CASSRQERPGGTQYF. CDR3 nucleotides: TGTGCCAGCAGCAGACAAGAGAGGCCGGGAGGGACCCAGTACTTC.

The rearrangement joins TRBV21-1 to TRBJ2-7; no check of the table's D call, TRBD2, against the DNA was made. TRBV21-1 is termed a pseudogene. The length of the CDR3 is 22 residues. CDR3 nucleotide sequence: TGTGCCAGCAGCAAAGACCGCCGAGGGACGGGGCTAGCGGGAGGGCCCTCCTACGAGCAGTACTTC. It encodes CASSKDRRGTGLAGGPSYEQYF.

The chain joins TRBV28 to TRBJ2-7; 11 bases agree with TRBD2. Trimming cost V 4 bases and J 0 bases; bases outside gene matches: 8. The germline gives CDR1 MDHEN, CDR2 SYDVKM. CDR3 length: 17 amino acids. The CDR3 here is CASSSPGLAESSYEQYF. The CDR3 bases are TGTGCCAGCAGTTCCCCGGGACTAGCGGAAAGCTCCTACGAGCAGTACTTC.